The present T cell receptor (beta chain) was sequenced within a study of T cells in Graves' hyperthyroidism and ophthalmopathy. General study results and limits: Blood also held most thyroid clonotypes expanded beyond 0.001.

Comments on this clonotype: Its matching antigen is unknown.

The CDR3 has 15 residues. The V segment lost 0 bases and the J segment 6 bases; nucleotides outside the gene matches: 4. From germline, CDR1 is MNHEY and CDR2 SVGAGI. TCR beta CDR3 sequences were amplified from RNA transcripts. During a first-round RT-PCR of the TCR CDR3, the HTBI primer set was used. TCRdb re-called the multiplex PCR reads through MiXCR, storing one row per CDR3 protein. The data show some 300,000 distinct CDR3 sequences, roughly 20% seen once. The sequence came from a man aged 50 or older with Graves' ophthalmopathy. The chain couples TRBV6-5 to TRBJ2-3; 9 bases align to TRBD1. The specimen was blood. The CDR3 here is CASSYSGTGKDTQYF. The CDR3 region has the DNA TGTGCCAGCAGTTACTCAGGGACAGGGAAGGATACGCAGTATTTT.